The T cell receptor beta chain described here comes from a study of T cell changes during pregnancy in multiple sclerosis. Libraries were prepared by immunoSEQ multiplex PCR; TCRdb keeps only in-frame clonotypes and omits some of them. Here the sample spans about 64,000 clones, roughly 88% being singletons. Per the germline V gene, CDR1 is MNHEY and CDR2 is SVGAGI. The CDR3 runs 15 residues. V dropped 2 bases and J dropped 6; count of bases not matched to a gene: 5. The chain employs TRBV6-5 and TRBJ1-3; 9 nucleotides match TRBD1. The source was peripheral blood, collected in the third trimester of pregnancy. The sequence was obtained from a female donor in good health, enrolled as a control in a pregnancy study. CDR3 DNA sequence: TGTGCCAGCAGTTACCGAACAGGGGGCACAAACACCATATATTTT. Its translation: CASSYRTGGTNTIYF.